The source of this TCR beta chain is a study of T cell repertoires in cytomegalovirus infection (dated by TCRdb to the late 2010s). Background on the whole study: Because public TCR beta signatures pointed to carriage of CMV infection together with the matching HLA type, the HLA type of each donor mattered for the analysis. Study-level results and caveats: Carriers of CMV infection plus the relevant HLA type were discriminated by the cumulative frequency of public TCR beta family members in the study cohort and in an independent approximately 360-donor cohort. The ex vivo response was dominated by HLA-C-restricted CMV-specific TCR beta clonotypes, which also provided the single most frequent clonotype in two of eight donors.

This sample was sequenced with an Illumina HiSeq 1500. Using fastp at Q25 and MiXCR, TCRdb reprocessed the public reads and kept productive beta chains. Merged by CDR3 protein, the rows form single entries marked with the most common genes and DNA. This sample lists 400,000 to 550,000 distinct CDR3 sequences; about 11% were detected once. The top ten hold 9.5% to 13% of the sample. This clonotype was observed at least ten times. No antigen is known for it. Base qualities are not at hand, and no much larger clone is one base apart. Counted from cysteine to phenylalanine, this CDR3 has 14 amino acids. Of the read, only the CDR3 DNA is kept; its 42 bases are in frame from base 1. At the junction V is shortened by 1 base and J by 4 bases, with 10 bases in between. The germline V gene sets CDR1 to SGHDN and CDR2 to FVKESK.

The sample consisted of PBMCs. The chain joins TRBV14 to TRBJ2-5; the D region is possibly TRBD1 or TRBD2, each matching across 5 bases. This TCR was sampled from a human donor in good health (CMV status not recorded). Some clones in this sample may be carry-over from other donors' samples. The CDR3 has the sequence CASSQGGSPETQYF. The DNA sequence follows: TGTGCCAGCAGCCAAGGGGGGTCCCCAGAGACCCAGTACTTC.